This T cell receptor (beta chain) derives from a study of beta chain features in type 1 diabetes. General study findings and limits: Naive, central memory and regulatory TCRB repertoires appeared more similar among patients than healthy donors. Moderate yet significant TCRB CDR3 shortening was seen in Type 1 diabetes patients in all four CD4+ subsets.

Unmatched junction bases numbered 6, after V lost 3 bases and J lost 2 bases. CDR1 is LGHNA, CDR2 YSLEER, per germline. The length of the CDR3 is 15 residues. This clone was found a few times. Antigen unknown. Since all of the isolated RNA was reverse transcribed, expressed TCRB transcripts were what got sequenced. Average reads for naive, central memory and regulatory T cell samples were around 4 million. The data were produced by immunoSEQ multiplex PCR, yet TCRdb's version contains in-frame clones alone and is incomplete. The table lists roughly 300,000 clones, about a tenth of them singletons. The chain links TRBV4-3 to TRBJ1-2, with 7 bases lining up with TRBD1. This TCR was recovered from a man aged 30-40 years with type 1 diabetes. The sequenced material came from central memory CD4+ T cells from blood. Here the CDR3 reads CASSQQAGQNYGYTF. The CDR3 DNA reads as TGCGCCAGCAGCCAGCAAGCGGGACAGAACTATGGCTACACCTTC.